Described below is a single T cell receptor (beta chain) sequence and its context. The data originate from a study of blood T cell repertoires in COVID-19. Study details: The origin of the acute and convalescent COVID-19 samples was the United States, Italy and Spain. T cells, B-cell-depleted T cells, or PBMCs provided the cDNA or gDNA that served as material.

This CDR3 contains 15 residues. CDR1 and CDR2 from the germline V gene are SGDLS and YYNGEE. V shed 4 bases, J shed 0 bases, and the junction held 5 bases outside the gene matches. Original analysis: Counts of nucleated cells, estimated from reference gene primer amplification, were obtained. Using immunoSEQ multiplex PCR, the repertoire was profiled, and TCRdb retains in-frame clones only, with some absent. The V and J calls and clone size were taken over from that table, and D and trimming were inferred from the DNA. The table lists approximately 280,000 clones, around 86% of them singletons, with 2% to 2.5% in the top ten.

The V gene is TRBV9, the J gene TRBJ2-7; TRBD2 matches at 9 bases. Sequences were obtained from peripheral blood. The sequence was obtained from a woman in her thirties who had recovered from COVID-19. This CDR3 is CASSKTSGYSYEQYF. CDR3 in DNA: TGTGCCAGCAGCAAAACTAGCGGGTACTCCTACGAGCAGTACTTC.